The clone carrying this T cell receptor (beta chain) was seen a handful of times. Looked up from germline, CDR1 is LNHNV and CDR2 is YYDKDF (reference sequence). The CDR3 is 12 amino acids. V lost 3 bases and J lost 8, with 8 bases in between. These data come from a study of T cells after yellow fever vaccination. TCRdb recomputed calls from the 5' RACE reads with MiXCR, one row per CDR3 protein. Of some 340,000 distinct CDR3 sequences listed, about 10% are singletons. The sequencing used CD4+ T cells sorted from PBMCs, collected 45 days after the yellow fever booster vaccination. This TCR was sampled from a young man who received the YFV17D yellow fever vaccine. The J gene is TRBJ2-1, the V gene TRBV15; D is ambiguous. CDR3 loop: CATSRGWDEQFF. The CDR3 DNA reads TGTGCCACCAGCAGGGGATGGGATGAGCAGTTCTTC. The full variable domain, in which reference TRBV15 and TRBJ2-1 provide the parts outside the CDR3, is DAMVIQNPRYQVTQFGKPVTLSCSQTLNHNVMYWYQQKSSQAPKLLFHYYDKDFNNEADTPDNFQSRRPNTSFCFLDIRSPGLGDTAMYLCATSRGWDEQFFGPGTRLTVL.